This T cell receptor beta chain was profiled in a study of T cell clonality in common variable immunodeficiency. Study results and limitations: In common variable immunodeficiency, TCR beta chains reportedly carried fewer deletions and N-nucleotide insertions. T cell subpopulation sequencing would be needed to explain CVID clonality.

The sample holds a few counts of this clone. Its target is unknown. From the germline J gene comes the end of the CDR3, since the read stops 3 residues before it. Sequencing used immunoSEQ multiplex PCR; TCRdb keeps in-frame clones, though not all of them. This repertoire holds 15,000 to 20,000 clones, and none appear only once. For at least one year, all CVID subjects received replacement immunoglobulin. Donors gave roughly 5 to 9 ml heparinized peripheral whole blood. This CDR3 has 16 residues. V dropped 5 bases and J dropped 0; count of bases not matched to a gene: 4. The germline V gene encodes CDR1 SNHLY and CDR2 FYNNEI.

This clonotype was sampled from a human donor with common variable immunodeficiency. Sequencing input: peripheral blood mononuclear cells. The V call is TRBV2, the J call TRBJ2-2; TRBD1 agrees at 9 bases. Incomplete CDR3 DNA: TGTGCCAGCAGTTTACAGGGGGCGCCGAACACCGGGGAG. This gives the protein CASSLQGAPNTGE. The whole CDR3 region reads CASSLQGAPNTGELFF.